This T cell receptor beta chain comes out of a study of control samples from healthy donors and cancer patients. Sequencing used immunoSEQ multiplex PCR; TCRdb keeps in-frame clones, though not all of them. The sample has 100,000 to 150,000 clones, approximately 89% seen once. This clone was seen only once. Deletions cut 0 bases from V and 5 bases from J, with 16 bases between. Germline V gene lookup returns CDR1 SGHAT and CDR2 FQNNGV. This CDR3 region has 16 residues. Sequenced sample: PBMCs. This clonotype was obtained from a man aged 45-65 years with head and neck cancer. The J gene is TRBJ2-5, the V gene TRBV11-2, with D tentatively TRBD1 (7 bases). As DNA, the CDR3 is TGTGCCAGCAGCTTAGAGTACAGGGGAGGTGTGGAGACCCAGTACTTC. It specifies CASSLEYRGGVETQYF.